The 2 T cell receptor beta chains reported below all come from one sample, sequenced in a study of blood T cell repertoires in COVID-19. Using immunoSEQ multiplex PCR, the repertoire was profiled, and TCRdb retains in-frame clones only, with some absent. Among 140,000 or so clones listed, about 90% were seen once. Sample: PBMCs or T cells enriched from blood (not recorded which). The receptor set was obtained from a man aged 55-75 years who had recovered from COVID-19.

J is TRBJ1-3 and V is TRBV6-5; D is unresolved. This CDR3 has 12 residues. Deletions cut 7 bases from V and 1 base from J, with 5 bases between. The germline V gene encodes CDR1 MNHEY and CDR2 SVGAGI. The CDR3 nucleotides are TGTGCCAGCACCGGTTCTGGAAACACCATATATTTT. Protein sequence: CASTGSGNTIYF.

This clone was counted a single time. The V gene is TRBV19, the J gene TRBJ2-3, with D maybe TRBD1 (6 bases). Germline CDR1 LNHDA, CDR2 SQIVND (reference sequence). Deletions cut 6 bases from V and 0 bases from J, with 10 bases between. This CDR3 region has 14 residues. CDR3 bases: TGTGCCAGTAGCCCACAGGGAAGCACAGATACGCAGTATTTT. Translated, it gives CASSPQGSTDTQYF.